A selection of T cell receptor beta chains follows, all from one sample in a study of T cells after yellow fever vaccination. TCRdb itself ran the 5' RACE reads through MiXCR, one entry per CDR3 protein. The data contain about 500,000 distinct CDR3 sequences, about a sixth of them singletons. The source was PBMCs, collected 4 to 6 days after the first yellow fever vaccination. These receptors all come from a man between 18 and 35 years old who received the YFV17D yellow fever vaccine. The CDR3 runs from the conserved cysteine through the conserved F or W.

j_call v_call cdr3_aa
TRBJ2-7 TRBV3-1 CASSHLGPKYF
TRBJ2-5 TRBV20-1 CSATGLRNAIENQYF
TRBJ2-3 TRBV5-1 CASSFSPGIQSADTQYF
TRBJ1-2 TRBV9 CASSILTGAGYTF
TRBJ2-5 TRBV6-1 CASSRLFGSPGQTETQYF
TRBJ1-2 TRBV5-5 CASSLDTANYGYTF
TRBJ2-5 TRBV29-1 CTGGGETQYF
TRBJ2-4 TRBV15 CATSRDGKGGTKNIQYF
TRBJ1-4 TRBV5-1 CASSGQGVSEKLFF
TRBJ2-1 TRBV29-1 CSVEATGTNNEQFF
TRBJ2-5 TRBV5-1 CASSLVVGSGGSETQYF
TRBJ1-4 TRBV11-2 CASSTGGQPSNEKLFF
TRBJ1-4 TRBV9 CASSVASGTENEKLFF
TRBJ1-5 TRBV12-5 CASGFLEGQPQHF
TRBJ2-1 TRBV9 CASSPTPGRGTYNEQFF
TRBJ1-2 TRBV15 CATSRDGGHYGYTF